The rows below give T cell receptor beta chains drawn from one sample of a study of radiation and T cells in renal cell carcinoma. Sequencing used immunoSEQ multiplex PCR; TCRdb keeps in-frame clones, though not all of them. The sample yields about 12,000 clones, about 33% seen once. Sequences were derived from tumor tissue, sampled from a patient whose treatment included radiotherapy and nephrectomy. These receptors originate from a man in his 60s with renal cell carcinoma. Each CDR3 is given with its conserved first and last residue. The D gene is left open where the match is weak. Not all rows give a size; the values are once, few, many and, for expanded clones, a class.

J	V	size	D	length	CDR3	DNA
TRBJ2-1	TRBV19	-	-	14	CASREWGVNNEQFF	TGTGCCAGTAGAGAGTGGGGCGTGAACAATGAGCAGTTCTTC
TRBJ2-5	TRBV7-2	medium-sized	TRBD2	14	CASSKGLAGGTQYF	TGTGCCAGCAGCAAGGGACTAGCGGGTGGGACCCAGTACTTC
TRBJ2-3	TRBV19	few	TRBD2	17	CASSIDPTGGYTDTQYF	TGTGCCAGTAGTATAGATCCAACGGGAGGGTACACAGATACGCAGTATTTT
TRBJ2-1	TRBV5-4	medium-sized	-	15	CASSQEASVENEQFF	TGTGCCAGCAGCCAGGAGGCTAGCGTAGAAAATGAGCAGTTCTTC
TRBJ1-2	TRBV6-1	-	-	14	CASSEGGTAYGYTF	TGTGCCAGCAGTGAGGGGGGGACCGCCTATGGCTACACCTTC
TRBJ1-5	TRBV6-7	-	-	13	CASRGGDNQPQHF	TGTGCCAGCAGGGGTGGTGACAATCAGCCCCAGCATTTT
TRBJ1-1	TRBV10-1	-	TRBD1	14	CASSPGQGRTEAFF	TGCGCCAGCAGTCCGGGACAGGGGAGAACTGAAGCTTTCTTT
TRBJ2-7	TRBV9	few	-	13	CASSVTGADEQYF	TGTGCCAGCAGCGTGACTGGGGCGGACGAGCAGTACTTC
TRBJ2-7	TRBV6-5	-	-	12	CASSPSSYEQYF	TGTGCCAGCAGCCCCAGCTCCTACGAGCAGTACTTC
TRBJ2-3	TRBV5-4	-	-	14	CASSWGTDTDTQYF	TGTGCCAGCAGCTGGGGGACGGACACAGATACGCAGTATTTT
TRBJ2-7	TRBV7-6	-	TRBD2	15	CASSSTSGGNYEQYF	TGTGCCAGCAGCTCGACTAGCGGGGGAAACTACGAGCAGTACTTC
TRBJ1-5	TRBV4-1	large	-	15	CASSQEWGGNQPQHF	TGCGCCAGCAGCCAAGAATGGGGAGGCAATCAGCCCCAGCATTTT
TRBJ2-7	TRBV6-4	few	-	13	CASSDREFGEQYF	TGTGCCAGCAGTGACAGGGAGTTTGGCGAGCAGTACTTC
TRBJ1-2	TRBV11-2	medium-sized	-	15	CASSPGRALNYGYTF	TGTGCCAGCAGTCCTGGCCGGGCCTTAAACTATGGCTACACCTTC
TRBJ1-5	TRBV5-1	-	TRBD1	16	CASSPSPDRANQPQHF	TGCGCCAGCAGCCCAAGCCCAGACAGGGCAAATCAGCCCCAGCATTTT
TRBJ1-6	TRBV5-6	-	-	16	CASSFGGLGYNSPLHF	TGTGCCAGCAGCTTCGGGGGATTAGGTTATAATTCACCCCTCCACTTT
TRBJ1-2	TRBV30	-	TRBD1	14	CAWRHGTGGFGYTF	TGTGCCTGGAGGCATGGGACAGGGGGTTTCGGCTACACCTTC
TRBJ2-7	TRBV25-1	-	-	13	CASSEYGGYEQYF	TGTGCCAGCAGTGAATATGGTGGATACGAGCAGTACTTC
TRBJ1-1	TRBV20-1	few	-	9	CSDGREAFF	TGCAGTGACGGCCGAGAAGCTTTCTTT
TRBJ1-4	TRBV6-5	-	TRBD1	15	CASSYQSTGDEKLFF	TGTGCCAGCAGTTACCAGTCGACAGGGGACGAAAAACTGTTTTTT
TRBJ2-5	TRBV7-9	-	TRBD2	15	CASSLVAGNKETQYF	TGTGCCAGCAGCTTAGTAGCGGGGAACAAAGAGACCCAGTACTTC
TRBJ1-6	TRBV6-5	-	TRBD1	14	CASKRGQGNSPLHF	TGTGCCAGCAAAAGGGGGCAGGGTAATTCACCCCTCCACTTT
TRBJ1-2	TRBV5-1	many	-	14	CASGRLDIGAGYTF	TGCGCCAGCGGTAGGCTCGACATCGGAGCTGGCTACACCTTC
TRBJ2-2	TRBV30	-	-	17	CAWRPRGGGSGTGELFF	TGTGCCTGGAGACCCCGTGGGGGAGGTTCGGGCACCGGGGAGCTGTTTTTT
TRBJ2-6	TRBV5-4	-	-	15	CASSLAGPVANVLTF	TGTGCCAGCAGCTTGGCTGGGCCCGTGGCCAACGTCCTGACTTTC
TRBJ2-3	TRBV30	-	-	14	CAWLWGRGTDTQYF	TGTGCCTGGTTGTGGGGACGGGGCACAGATACGCAGTATTTT
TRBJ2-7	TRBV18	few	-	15	CASSPGPGTSYEQYF	TGTGCCAGCTCACCGGGACCGGGAACTTCCTACGAGCAGTACTTC
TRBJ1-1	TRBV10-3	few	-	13	CAISGGVVTEAFF	TGTGCCATCAGTGGAGGGGTAGTCACTGAAGCTTTCTTT
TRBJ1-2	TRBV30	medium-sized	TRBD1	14	CAWSVTGTGYGYTF	TGTGCCTGGAGTGTAACCGGGACAGGGTATGGCTACACCTTC
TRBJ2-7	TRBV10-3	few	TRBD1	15	CAISGLTGQVEEQYF	TGTGCCATCAGTGGGTTAACTGGACAGGTGGAAGAGCAGTACTTC
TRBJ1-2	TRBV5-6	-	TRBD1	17	CASSLTFSGTGGSGYTF	TGTGCCAGCAGCTTGACGTTTTCGGGAACAGGGGGCTCTGGCTACACCTTC
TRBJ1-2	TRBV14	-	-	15	CASSQVHRARYGYTF	TGTGCCAGCAGCCAAGTACACAGGGCCCGCTATGGCTACACCTTC
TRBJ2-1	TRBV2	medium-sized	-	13	CASSDLGYNEQFF	TGTGCCAGCAGCGACTTAGGCTACAATGAGCAGTTCTTC